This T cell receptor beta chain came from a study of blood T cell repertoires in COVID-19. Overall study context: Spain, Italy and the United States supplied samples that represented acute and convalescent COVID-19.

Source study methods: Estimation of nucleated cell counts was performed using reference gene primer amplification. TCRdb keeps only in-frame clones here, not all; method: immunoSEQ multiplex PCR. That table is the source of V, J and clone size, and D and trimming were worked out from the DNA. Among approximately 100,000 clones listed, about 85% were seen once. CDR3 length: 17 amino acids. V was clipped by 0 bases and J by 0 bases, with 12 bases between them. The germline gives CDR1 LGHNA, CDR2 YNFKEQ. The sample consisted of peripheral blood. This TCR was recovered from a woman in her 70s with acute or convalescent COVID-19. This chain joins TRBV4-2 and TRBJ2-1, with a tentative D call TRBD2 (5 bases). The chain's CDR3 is CASSQELSGSSYNEQFF. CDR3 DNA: TGTGCCAGCAGCCAAGAGCTCTCGGGGAGCTCCTACAATGAGCAGTTCTTC.